The 20 T cell receptor beta chains given below trace back to one sample, sequenced in a study of T cells in Graves' hyperthyroidism and ophthalmopathy. Amplified TCR beta CDR3 regions came from RNA transcripts. Researchers ran a first-round RT-PCR on the TCR CDR3 using the HTBI primer set. MiXCR, run by TCRdb on the multiplex PCR reads, gives a single entry per CDR3 protein. The table records more than 550,000 distinct CDR3 sequences, less than 45% of them present only once. The sequenced material came from peripheral blood or thyroid tissue (not recorded which). All receptors come from an adult man with Graves' disease, either hyperthyroidism or ophthalmopathy (not recorded which).

The rearrangement links TRBV30 to TRBJ2-5; 7 positions match TRBD1. Germline CDR1 reads GTSNPN; CDR2 reads SVGIG (reference sequence). This CDR3 is built from 15 residues. The trim removed 1 base at V and 5 bases at J, leaving 10 bases unmatched. In nucleotides, the CDR3 is TGTGCCTGGAGTGCTGTCAGGGGGACCGAGGAGACCCAGTACTTC. Its translation: CAWSAVRGTEETQYF.

This clonotype was recorded a few times. In nucleotides, the CDR3 is TGTGCCAGCAGCTTGAGTTTCCGAACGGGGGCCAACGTCCTGACTTTC. Protein: CASSLSFRTGANVLTF. V is TRBV11-2 and J is TRBJ2-6; D is undetermined. The CDR3 is made up of 16 amino acids. From germline, CDR1 is SGHAT and CDR2 FQNNGV. Trimming stripped 3 bases from V and 4 bases from J, with 13 bases between. The entire variable domain, with the rest obtained from reference TRBV11-2 and TRBJ2-6, is as follows: EAGVAQSPRYKIIEKRQSVAFWCNPISGHATLYWYQQILGQGPKLLIQFQNNGVVDDSQLPKDRFSAERLKGVDSTLKIQPAKLEDSAVYLCASSLSFRTGANVLTFGAGSRLTVL.

A word on this clonotype: A much larger clone lies one base from this, so it may be a read error. The CDR3 region is CASSEPATVGRPQHF. The DNA for the CDR3 is TGTGCCAGCAGTGAACCCGCGACAGTCGGCCGGCCCCAGCATTTT. The genes are TRBV2 and TRBJ1-5; the D gene is possibly TRBD1 (5 bases). The CDR3 runs to 15 residues. V lost 2 bases to trimming and J lost 9 bases, with 17 bases between them. Germline V gene lookup returns CDR1 SNHLY and CDR2 FYNNEI.

This clonotype was counted many times. The V gene is TRBV6-6, the J gene TRBJ2-5, with D possibly being TRBD2 (5 bases). Trimming cost V 7 bases and J 4 bases, with 13 bases left between them. Germline CDR1 MNHNY, CDR2 SVGAGI (reference sequence). There are 13 residues in the CDR3. CDR3: CASIGVRGETQYF. DNA of the CDR3: TGTGCCAGCATCGGGGTCAGAGGAGAGACCCAGTACTTC.

This clonotype was observed many times. The rearrangement joins TRBV20-1 to TRBJ1-5, with D tentatively TRBD1 (6 bases). The CDR3 extends over 13 amino acids. The V end was cut by 6 bases, the J end by 2 bases, with 11 bases between. Germline-derived CDR1 and CDR2 are DFQATT and SNEGSKA (reference sequence). The CDR3 coding sequence is TGCAGTGCCAGGGGTATGGGCAATCAGCCCCAGCATTTT. It codes for CSARGMGNQPQHF.

This clonotype was seen only a few times. The chain employs TRBV7-9 and TRBJ1-4, with 7 bases fitting TRBD1. The CDR3 contains 17 residues. CDR1 is SEHNR, CDR2 FQNEAQ, per germline (reference sequence). V lost 5 bases to trimming and J lost 0 bases; unmatched junction nucleotides: 9. CDR3 residues: CASSPWGTAATNEKLFF. CDR3 in DNA: TGTGCCAGCAGCCCGTGGGGGACAGCTGCAACTAATGAAAAACTGTTTTTT.

Concerning this clonotype itself: One end of the junction does not line up with germline, which may come from a read error. The CDR3 DNA sequence: TGCGCCACCAGTATAGGCAGGAATTATAATTCACCCCTCCACTTT. Encoded protein: CATSIGRNYNSPLHF. This rearrangement joins TRBV7-2 to TRBJ1-6; D is unclear. Germline V gene data show CDR1 as SGHTA and CDR2 as FQGNSA. The CDR3 runs to 15 residues.

This clonotype was counted between two and nine times. The CDR3 spells CASSELGAAYEQYF. CDR3 DNA sequence: TGTGCCAGCAGTGAACTAGGGGCAGCCTACGAGCAGTACTTC. This chain uses TRBV6-5 with TRBJ2-7, with D perhaps assigned TRBD1 or TRBD2 (5 bases each). Trimming removed 5 bases from V and 2 bases from J, with 13 bases in between. Germline V gene lookup returns CDR1 MNHEY and CDR2 SVGAGI. CDR3 length: 14 amino acids.

CDR3 nucleotide sequence: TGTGCCAGCAGCGTATCCCAGCATTTT. Protein product: CASSVSQHF. The chain couples TRBV9 to TRBJ1-5; D uncertain. Germline values: CDR1 SGDLS, CDR2 YYNGEE. V lost 1 base and J lost 11, with 1 base in between. CDR3 length equals 9 residues.

This clonotype showed up many times. The chain carries TRBV19 and TRBJ1-1, with D possibly TRBD1 on 6 matching bases. This CDR3 spans 15 amino acids. Trimming removed 5 bases at V and 1 base at J, with 14 bases between. Per the germline V gene, CDR1 is LNHDA and CDR2 is SQIVND (reference sequence). This CDR3 reads CASSAMQTGNTEAFF. The CDR3 region has the DNA TGTGCCAGTAGTGCCATGCAGACAGGGAACACTGAAGCTTTCTTT. The complete variable domain, with remaining parts taken from reference TRBV19 and TRBJ1-1, reads DGGITQSPKYLFRKEGQNVTLSCEQNLNHDAMYWYRQDPGQGLRLIYYSQIVNDFQKGDIAEGYSVSREKKESFPLTVTSAQKNPTAFYLCASSAMQTGNTEAFFGQGTRLTVV.

The chain recombines TRBV25-1 with TRBJ1-6; D is uncertain. This CDR3 comprises 13 residues. Germline V CDR1 and CDR2: MGHDK, SYGVNS. Trimming removed 4 bases from V and 10 bases from J, with 11 bases in between. In nucleotides, the CDR3 is TGTGCCAGCAGTGCGGCGGGAAGCTCACCCCTCCACTTT. This translates into CASSAAGSSPLHF.

The rearrangement links TRBV29-1 to TRBJ2-7, with 9 bases that match TRBD1. V lost 0 bases and J lost 0; bases outside the gene matches: 12. The CDR3 is 18 amino acids. Germline values: CDR1 SQVTM, CDR2 ANQGSEA. The CDR3 nucleotides read TGCAGCGTTGAAGATTCGGGACAGGGACCCTTCGGCTCCTACGAGCAGTACTTC. Protein product: CSVEDSGQGPFGSYEQYF.

There are a few counts of this clonotype. The chain recombines TRBV6-1 with TRBJ1-6; D uncertain. Germline CDR1 MNHNS, CDR2 SASEGT. This CDR3 contains 15 residues. V lost 1 base, J lost 9 bases, and 13 bases lay in between. The chain's CDR3 is CASSEVKREGSPLHF. CDR3 sequence (DNA): TGTGCCAGCAGTGAAGTGAAGAGGGAAGGTTCACCCCTCCACTTT.

The chain is built from TRBV5-1 and TRBJ1-4; D is unresolved. CDR3 length equals 13 residues. V gave up 0 bases and J gave up 10 bases, with 10 bases separating them. CDR1 and CDR2 (germline): SGHRS, YFSETQ. The CDR3 DNA reads as TGCGCCAGCAGCTTGGTCCGTGCCCGAAAACTGTTTTTT. It translates to CASSLVRARKLFF.

Concerning this clonotype: This sequence may be a read error, since a much larger clone differs from it by one base. V is TRBV7-2 and J is TRBJ1-1; D is uncertain. V was shortened by 1 base and J by 12 bases, with 9 bases between the two germline ends. The CDR3 length is 11 residues. The V gene's germline CDR1 is SGHTA and CDR2 FQGNSA. The CDR3 protein is CASSLGSATFF. The CDR3 bases are TGTGCCAGCAGCTTAGGTTCGGCGACTTTCTTT.

The genes are TRBV20-1 and TRBJ2-7; 9 nucleotides agree with TRBD1. Germline assignment: CDR1 DFQATT and CDR2 SNEGSKA (reference sequence). The ends lost 6 bases at V and 5 bases at J; junction bases unmatched: 5. The CDR3 is 12 amino acids. The CDR3 DNA reads TGCAGTGCCCGGACAGGGGAGGACGAGCAGTACTTC. Its translation is CSARTGEDEQYF.

Comments on this clonotype: A read error may explain this, as a much larger clone is one base away. CDR3 sequence: CASIPGPADRESNYGYTF. The CDR3 DNA sequence: TGTGCCAGCATCCCCGGCCCCGCAGACAGAGAATCTAACTATGGCTACACCTTC. This sequence joins TRBV25-1 and TRBJ1-2, with D perhaps TRBD1 (5 bases). Deletions cut 7 bases from V and 0 bases from J, with 24 bases between. Looked up from germline, CDR1 is MGHDK and CDR2 is SYGVNS. This CDR3 is built from 18 residues.

The chain couples TRBV5-1 to TRBJ2-5, with 8 bases fitting TRBD2. CDR1 SGHRS and CDR2 YFSETQ come from the germline V gene. Germline trimming cut 4 bases from V and 2 bases from J; bases unmatched to any gene: 7. The CDR3 is made up of 15 amino acids. The CDR3 DNA sequence: TGCGCCAGCAGCCGGAACGTAGCGGGACAAGAGACCCAGTACTTC. This codes for CASSRNVAGQETQYF.

This clonotype was recorded a few times. The chain uses TRBV24-1 and TRBJ1-6, with a tentative D call TRBD1 (5 bases). Trimming removed 11 bases from V and 2 bases from J, with 18 bases in between. From germline, CDR1 is KGHDR and CDR2 SFDVKD. This CDR3 comprises 16 residues. In DNA form, the CDR3 reads TGTGCCAGCACCGCAGGGTCAATGCCCTATAATTCACCCCTCCACTTT. It yields the protein CASTAGSMPYNSPLHF.

This sequence joins TRBV6-5 and TRBJ2-7; D is possibly TRBD1 (6 bases). The germline V gene encodes CDR1 MNHEY and CDR2 SVGAGI. This CDR3 has 15 residues. V was shortened by 5 bases and J by 6 bases, with 20 bases between the two germline ends. CDR3 nucleotide sequence: TGTGCCAGCAGTGATACCAGGGGTCCAGACTGCGAGCAGTACTTC. Its translation: CASSDTRGPDCEQYF.